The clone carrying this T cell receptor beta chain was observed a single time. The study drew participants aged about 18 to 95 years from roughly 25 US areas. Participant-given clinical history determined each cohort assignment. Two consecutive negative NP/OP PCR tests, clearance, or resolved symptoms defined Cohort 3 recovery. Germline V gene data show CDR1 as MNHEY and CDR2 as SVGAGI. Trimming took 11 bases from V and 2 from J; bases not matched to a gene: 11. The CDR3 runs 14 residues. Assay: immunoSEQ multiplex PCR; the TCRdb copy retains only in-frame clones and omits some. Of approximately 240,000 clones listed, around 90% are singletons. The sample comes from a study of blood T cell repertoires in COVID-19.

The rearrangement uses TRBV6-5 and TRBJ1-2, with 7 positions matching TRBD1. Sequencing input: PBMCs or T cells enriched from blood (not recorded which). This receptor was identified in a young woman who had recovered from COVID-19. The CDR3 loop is CAVKSSGQNYGYTF. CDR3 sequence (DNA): TGTGCCGTCAAGTCGTCGGGACAGAACTATGGCTACACCTTC.